The 24 T cell receptor beta chains given below trace back to one sample, sequenced in a study of blood T cell repertoires in COVID-19. The data were produced by immunoSEQ multiplex PCR, yet TCRdb's version contains in-frame clones alone and is incomplete. The profile covers around 80,000 clones, with around 80% appearing a single time and roughly 13% taken by the ten largest. Specimen: peripheral blood. The receptor set was obtained from a man over 45 with COVID-19, enrolled during active disease.

V is TRBV6-5 and J is TRBJ1-4; 9 positions agree with TRBD1. This CDR3 is 15 amino acids long. Germline V lookup: CDR1 MNHEY, CDR2 SVGAGI. Trimming took 4 bases from V and 11 from J; bases not matched to a gene: 11. CDR3 in DNA: TGTGCCAGCAGTTCCGGACAGGGGTTTATAAAGAAACTGTTTTTT. Translation gives CASSSGQGFIKKLFF.

The V and J genes are TRBV30 and TRBJ2-7; TRBD2 is a possible D gene (5 bases). The CDR3 has 12 amino acids. Germline V CDR1 and CDR2: GTSNPN, SVGIG (reference sequence). V was trimmed by 1 base and J by 6 bases, leaving 10 bases between them. CDR3 in DNA: TGTGCCTGGAGTGAGCTCGGGGTCGAGCAGTACTTC. Its translation: CAWSELGVEQYF.

This sequence joins TRBV5-8 and TRBJ2-7, with 9 bases that match TRBD2. The CDR3 extends over 14 amino acids. V shed 3 bases, J shed 2 bases, and the junction held 3 bases outside the gene matches. The V gene's germline CDR1 is SGHTS and CDR2 YDEGEE. The CDR3 DNA follows: TGTGCCAGCAGCTGGACTAGCGTAACCTACGAGCAGTACTTC. Translating it yields CASSWTSVTYEQYF.

This clone showed up just a few times. The chain has TRBV19 and TRBJ1-6; TRBD1 might be the D (5 bases). Trimming removed 4 bases from V and 4 bases from J, with 8 bases in between. Germline-derived CDR1 and CDR2 are LNHDA and SQIVND (reference sequence). This CDR3 region has 14 residues. The CDR3 nucleotides read TGTGCCAGTAGTACTGGACAATATAATTCACCCCTCCACTTT. Encoded protein: CASSTGQYNSPLHF.

This clone has more than one count but fewer than ten. The chain links TRBV7-2 to TRBJ2-3; 9 bases align to TRBD1. This CDR3 is 14 amino acids long. V dropped 5 bases and J dropped 5; count of bases not matched to a gene: 5. From germline, CDR1 is SGHTA and CDR2 FQGNSA. In DNA form, the CDR3 reads TGTGCCAGCAGCCCGGACAGGGGAGGAGATACGCAGTATTTT. This gives the protein CASSPDRGGDTQYF.

This clone has just one count. V usage is TRBV29-1 and J usage is TRBJ2-7; 9 bases align to TRBD1. J was trimmed by 6 bases and V by 4 bases; bases with no gene match: 7. Germline CDR1 and CDR2: SQVTM and ANQGSEA. This CDR3 comprises 13 residues. In DNA, the CDR3 is TGCAGCGTTGCGGGACAGGGACTCGGCGAGCAGTACTTC. Protein product: CSVAGQGLGEQYF.

V is TRBV6-5 and J is TRBJ2-5, with 11 bases lining up with TRBD2. The CDR3 runs 14 residues. V shed 6 bases and J 2 bases; nucleotides not matched to a gene: 2. Germline CDR1 MNHEY, CDR2 SVGAGI. Here the CDR3 reads CASRTSGTQETQYF. The CDR3, as DNA: TGTGCCAGCAGGACTAGCGGGACACAAGAGACCCAGTACTTC.

V is TRBV30 and J is TRBJ1-5; 7 bases match TRBD1. The CDR3 is 14 amino acids. Trimming cost V 4 bases and J 6 bases; bases outside gene matches: 9. Per the germline V gene, CDR1 is GTSNPN and CDR2 is SVGIG (reference sequence). CDR3 protein: CAWNLGTAGQPQHF. The CDR3 DNA is TGTGCCTGGAATCTCGGGACAGCAGGTCAGCCCCAGCATTTT.

The genes are TRBV19 and TRBJ2-1; TRBD2 agrees at 11 bases. Germline V gene sequence: CDR1 LNHDA, CDR2 SQIVND (reference sequence). V gave up 10 bases and J gave up 5 bases; unmatched junction bases: 10. CDR3 length: 15 residues. Here the CDR3 reads CATDPGTSGHNEQFF. The CDR3 bases are TGTGCCACCGATCCCGGGACTAGCGGCCACAATGAGCAGTTCTTC.

CDR3 protein: CASWTGTFTQPQHF. The CDR3 coding sequence is TGTGCCAGTTGGACAGGGACGTTTACTCAGCCCCAGCATTTT. The chain is built from TRBV6-6 and TRBJ1-5, with TRBD1 matching over 8 bases. Per germline, CDR1 MNHNY and CDR2 SVGAGI (reference sequence). The CDR3 extends over 14 amino acids. V shed 9 bases, J shed 6 bases, and the junction held 10 bases outside the gene matches.

The chain is built from TRBV30 and TRBJ2-7, with 10 bases matching TRBD2. Germline V gene sequence: CDR1 GTSNPN, CDR2 SVGIG (reference sequence). Trimming at V came to 6 bases and at J to 3 bases, leaving 8 bases not matched to a gene. CDR3 length equals 14 residues. The CDR3 region has the DNA TGTGCCTGCCTCGGACTAGCGGAAAACTACGAGCAGTACTTC. Translation gives CACLGLAENYEQYF. The whole variable domain, filled in from reference TRBV30 and TRBJ2-7, reads SQTIHQWPATLVQPVGSPLSLECTVEGTSNPNLYWYRQAAGRGLQLLFYSVGIGQISSEVPQNLSASRPQDRQFILSSKKLLLSDSGFYLCACLGLAENYEQYFGPGTRLTVT.

The rearrangement uses TRBV30 and TRBJ1-6; D perhaps matches TRBD1 (6 bases). The CDR3 has 13 amino acids. Trimming took 1 base from V and 6 from J, leaving 7 bases between them. Germline V lookup: CDR1 GTSNPN, CDR2 SVGIG (reference sequence). The CDR3 bases are TGTGCCTGGAGTGAGGACAGTAATTCACCCCTCCACTTT. It specifies CAWSEDSNSPLHF.

The V call is TRBV28, the J call TRBJ1-5; D remains unclear. The V end lost 4 bases, the J end lost 3 bases, and 13 bases lay between the germline ends. The CDR3 extends over 15 amino acids. Germline CDR1 MDHEN, CDR2 SYDVKM. The chain's CDR3 is CASSSPGWPNQPQHF. DNA of the CDR3: TGTGCCAGCAGTTCCCCAGGTTGGCCCAATCAGCCCCAGCATTTT.

This clone was observed a handful of times. The chain has TRBV5-1 and TRBJ1-6; TRBD1 might be the D (5 bases). The V end was cut by 2 bases, the J end by 8 bases, with 17 bases between. The CDR3 spans 16 residues. Germline V gene data show CDR1 as SGHRS and CDR2 as YFSETQ. As DNA, the CDR3 is TGCGCCAGCAGCTTAGAGAGGACCAGGGTTGATTCACCCCTCCACTTT. It is translated as CASSLERTRVDSPLHF. The entire variable domain, with the rest obtained from reference TRBV5-1 and TRBJ1-6, is as follows: KAGVTQTPRYLIKTRGQQVTLSCSPISGHRSVSWYQQTPGQGLQFLFEYFSETQRNKGNFPGRFSGRQFSNSRSEMNVSTLELGDSALYLCASSLERTRVDSPLHFGNGTRLTVT.

J is TRBJ1-1 and V is TRBV11-2; D is uncertain. Trimming took 3 bases from V and 4 from J, leaving 3 bases between them. This CDR3 spans 11 amino acids. Looked up from germline, CDR1 is SGHAT and CDR2 is FQNNGV. The CDR3 sequence: CASSFSTEAFF. CDR3 DNA sequence: TGTGCCAGCAGCTTCTCCACTGAAGCTTTCTTT.

The genes are TRBV3-1 (or the pseudogene TRBV3-2) and TRBJ2-7, with TRBD2 matching over 12 bases. The germline V gene has CDR1 LGHDT and CDR2 YNNKEL (reference sequence). CDR3 length: 16 residues. J was trimmed by 3 bases and V by 4 bases; bases with no gene match: 7. The CDR3 spells CASSPRLAGAGYEQYF. The CDR3 region has the DNA TGTGCCAGCAGCCCTCGACTAGCGGGAGCTGGCTACGAGCAGTACTTC.

The V gene is TRBV11-2, the J gene TRBJ2-4; 7 nucleotides match TRBD2. V trimming: 0 bases; J trimming: 6 bases; junction bases outside the gene matches: 8. The CDR3 has 16 residues. Looked up from germline, CDR1 is SGHAT and CDR2 is FQNNGV. CDR3 in amino acids: CASSLDLGRERNIQYF. The CDR3 nucleotides read TGTGCCAGCAGCTTAGATCTGGGGCGGGAGAGAAACATTCAGTACTTC.

This clone has more than one count but fewer than ten. V gene TRBV18 combines with J gene TRBJ2-7; 14 bases map to TRBD2. V dropped 6 bases and J dropped 5; count of bases not matched to a gene: 9. The CDR3 contains 16 residues. Germline V gives CDR1 KGHSH, CDR2 LQKENI. The CDR3 reads CASSPGTSGSLDEQYF. The CDR3 DNA follows: TGTGCCAGCTCCCCCGGGACTAGCGGGAGTTTGGACGAGCAGTACTTC.

V is TRBV27 and J is TRBJ2-1; 13 nucleotides agree with TRBD2. This CDR3 is 15 amino acids long. From germline, CDR1 is MNHEY and CDR2 SMNVEV (reference sequence). V was pared by 4 bases and J by 8 bases, with 5 bases of the junction left unmatched. The CDR3 DNA reads TGTGCCAGCAGTTCATGGACTAGCGGGAGCGATGAGCAGTTCTTC. Translated: CASSSWTSGSDEQFF.

The chain is built from TRBV28 and TRBJ2-1; possible D gene TRBD1, 6 bases. The CDR3 spans 15 residues. From germline, CDR1 is MDHEN and CDR2 SYDVKM. Deletions cut 2 bases from V and 5 bases from J, with 13 bases between. Written as DNA, the CDR3 is TGTGCCAGCAGTTTAGGGGGCCTAGCCCACAATGAGCAGTTCTTC. This encodes CASSLGGLAHNEQFF.

This clone has ten or more counts. The rearrangement links TRBV25-1 to TRBJ2-1; 7 bases are a match to TRBD2. CDR1 is MGHDK, CDR2 SYGVNS, per germline. The CDR3 loop spans 11 amino acids. The V gene end was trimmed by 7 bases and the J gene end by 8 bases; junction bases not matched to a gene: 2. DNA of the CDR3: TGTGCCAGCACCGCGGGAGATGAGCAGTTCTTC. This translates into CASTAGDEQFF.

The chain combines TRBV6-6 with TRBJ1-1; the D gene is possibly TRBD1 (5 bases). Trimming cost V 2 bases and J 6 bases, with 10 bases left between them. Germline lookup yields CDR1 MNHNY and CDR2 SVGAGI (reference sequence). The CDR3 runs 13 residues. CDR3 nucleotide sequence: TGTGCCAGCAGTTACGAAGCGGGGCCTGAAGCTTTCTTT. This sequence encodes CASSYEAGPEAFF.

CDR3 sequence (DNA): TGTGCCAGCAATCTCTACAGGGGCGAGCAGTACTTC. This sequence encodes CASNLYRGEQYF. This chain joins TRBV2 and TRBJ2-7, with 7 bases that match TRBD1. Trimming at V came to 7 bases and at J to 6 bases, leaving 6 bases not matched to a gene. The CDR3 contains 12 residues. From germline, CDR1 is SNHLY and CDR2 FYNNEI.

This clone has just one count. J is TRBJ2-2 and V is TRBV19, with D tentatively TRBD1 (5 bases). CDR3 length equals 14 residues. Deletions cut 6 bases from V and 2 bases from J, with 10 bases between. CDR1 is LNHDA and CDR2 is SQIVND in the germline V gene (reference sequence). The CDR3 region is CASRKGKNTGELFF. CDR3 coding DNA: TGTGCCAGTAGGAAGGGGAAAAACACCGGGGAGCTGTTTTTT.